This T cell receptor beta chain was sequenced in a study of shared clonotypes between healthy human individuals. The CDR3 length is 15 residues. Germline CDR1 SEHNR, CDR2 FQNEAQ (reference sequence). V shed 5 bases and J 7 bases; nucleotides not matched to a gene: 14. In the case of this clone: The antigen is undetermined.

Genomic DNA from each subset was divided evenly over several immunoSEQ plates. The data were produced by immunoSEQ multiplex PCR, yet TCRdb's version contains in-frame clones alone and is incomplete. The data contain 1.5 million to 1.9 million clones, around 98% of them singletons. Findings of the study overall: It was the non-shared clonotypes that had lower generation probabilities than clonotypes shared by all four donors.

Specimen: naive CD4+ T cells sorted from blood. Subset given: CD45RA+ positively selected. V is TRBV7-9 and J is TRBJ2-7; 7 nucleotides agree with TRBD2. The receptor was derived from a man younger than 45 in good health. In DNA, the CDR3 is TGTGCCAGCAGCCCCAGTGGGGGAGGGCCTTATGAGCAGTACTTC. Translating gives CASSPSGGGPYEQYF.